The entry below describes one T cell receptor beta chain. Its antigen is still unknown. Germline and genes: mouse. Read coverage stops 4 residues before the CDR3 terminus; the germline J gene supplies the remainder. The source of the sample is a study of CD8+ T cells in alopecia areata. Study-level results: Higher clonality was seen in lesional scalp than in normal scalp, especially in alopecia totalis/universalis.

RNA was isolated and reverse transcribed to cDNA, the sequencing template. Sequencing was performed with immunoSEQ multiplex PCR; in TCRdb, only in-frame clones are kept and a portion is missing. The sample was found to contain over 100,000 clones, and every one recurs. The CDR3 length is 15 residues. Germline CDR1 is NSHNY and CDR2 is SYGAGN. V gave up 2 bases and J gave up 3 bases, with 12 bases separating them. The V call is TRBV13-1, the J call TRBJ2-1; possibly TRBD2 for D (5 bases). The source is a C3H/HeJ mouse with alopecia areata. Strain MHC haplotype: H2-k. Sequenced sample: lesional skin. CDR3 DNA (partial): TGTGCCAGCAGTGACTCCTCTGGGTCCTATGCT. Translation gives CASSDSSGSYA. Given in full, the CDR3 is CASSDSSGSYAEQFF.